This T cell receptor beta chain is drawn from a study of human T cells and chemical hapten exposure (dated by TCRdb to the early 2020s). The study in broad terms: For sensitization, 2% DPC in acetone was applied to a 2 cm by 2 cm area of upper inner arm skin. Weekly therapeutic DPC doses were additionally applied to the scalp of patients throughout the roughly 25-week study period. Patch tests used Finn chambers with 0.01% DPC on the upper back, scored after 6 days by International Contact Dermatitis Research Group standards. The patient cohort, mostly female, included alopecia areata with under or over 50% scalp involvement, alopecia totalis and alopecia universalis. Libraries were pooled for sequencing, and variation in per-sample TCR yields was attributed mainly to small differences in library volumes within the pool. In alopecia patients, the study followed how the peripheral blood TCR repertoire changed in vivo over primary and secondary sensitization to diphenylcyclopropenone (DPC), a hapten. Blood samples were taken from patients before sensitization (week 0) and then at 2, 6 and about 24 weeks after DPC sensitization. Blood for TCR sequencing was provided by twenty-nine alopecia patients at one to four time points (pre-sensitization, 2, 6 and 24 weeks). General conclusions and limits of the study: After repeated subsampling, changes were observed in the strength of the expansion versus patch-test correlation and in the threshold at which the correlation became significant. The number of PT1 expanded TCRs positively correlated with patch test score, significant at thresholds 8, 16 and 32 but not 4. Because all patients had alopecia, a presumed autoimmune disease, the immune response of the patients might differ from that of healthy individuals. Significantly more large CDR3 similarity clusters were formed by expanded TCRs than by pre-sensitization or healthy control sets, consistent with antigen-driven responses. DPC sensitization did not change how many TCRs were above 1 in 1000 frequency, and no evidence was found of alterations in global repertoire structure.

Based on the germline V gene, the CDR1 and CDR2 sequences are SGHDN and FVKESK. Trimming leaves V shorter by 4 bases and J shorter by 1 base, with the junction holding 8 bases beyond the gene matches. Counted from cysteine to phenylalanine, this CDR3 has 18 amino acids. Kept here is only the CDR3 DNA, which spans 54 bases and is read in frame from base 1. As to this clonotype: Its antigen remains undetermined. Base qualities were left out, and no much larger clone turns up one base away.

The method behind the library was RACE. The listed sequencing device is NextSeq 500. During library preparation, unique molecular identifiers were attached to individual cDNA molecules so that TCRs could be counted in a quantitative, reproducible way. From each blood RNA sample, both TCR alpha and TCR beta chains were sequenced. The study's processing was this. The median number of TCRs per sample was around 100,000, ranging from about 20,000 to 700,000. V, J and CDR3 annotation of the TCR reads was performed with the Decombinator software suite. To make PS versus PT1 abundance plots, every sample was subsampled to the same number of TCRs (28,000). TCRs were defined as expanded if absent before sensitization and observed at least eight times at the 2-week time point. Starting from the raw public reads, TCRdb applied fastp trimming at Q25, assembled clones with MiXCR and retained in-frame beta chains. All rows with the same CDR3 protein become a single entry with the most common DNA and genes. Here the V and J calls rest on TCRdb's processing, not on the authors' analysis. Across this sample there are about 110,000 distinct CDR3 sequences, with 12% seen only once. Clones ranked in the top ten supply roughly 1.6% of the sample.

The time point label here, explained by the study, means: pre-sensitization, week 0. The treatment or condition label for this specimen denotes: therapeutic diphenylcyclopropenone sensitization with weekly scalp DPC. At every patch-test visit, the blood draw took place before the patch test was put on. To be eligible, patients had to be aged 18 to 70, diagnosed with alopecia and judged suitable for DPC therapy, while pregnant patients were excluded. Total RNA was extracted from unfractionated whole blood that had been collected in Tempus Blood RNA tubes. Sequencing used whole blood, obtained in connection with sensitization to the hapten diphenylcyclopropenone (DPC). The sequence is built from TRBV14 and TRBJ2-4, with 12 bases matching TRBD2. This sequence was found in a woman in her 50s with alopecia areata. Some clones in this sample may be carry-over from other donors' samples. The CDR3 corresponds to CASSPLQGTSGAKNIQYF. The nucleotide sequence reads TGTGCCAGCAGCCCGCTACAAGGGACTAGCGGGGCCAAAAACATTCAGTACTTC. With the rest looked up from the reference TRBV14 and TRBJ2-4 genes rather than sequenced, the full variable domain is EAGVTQFPSHSVIEKGQTVTLRCDPISGHDNLYWYRRVMGKEIKFLLHFVKESKQDESGMPNNRFLAERTGGTYSTLKVQPAELEDSGVYFCASSPLQGTSGAKNIQYFGAGTRLSVL.